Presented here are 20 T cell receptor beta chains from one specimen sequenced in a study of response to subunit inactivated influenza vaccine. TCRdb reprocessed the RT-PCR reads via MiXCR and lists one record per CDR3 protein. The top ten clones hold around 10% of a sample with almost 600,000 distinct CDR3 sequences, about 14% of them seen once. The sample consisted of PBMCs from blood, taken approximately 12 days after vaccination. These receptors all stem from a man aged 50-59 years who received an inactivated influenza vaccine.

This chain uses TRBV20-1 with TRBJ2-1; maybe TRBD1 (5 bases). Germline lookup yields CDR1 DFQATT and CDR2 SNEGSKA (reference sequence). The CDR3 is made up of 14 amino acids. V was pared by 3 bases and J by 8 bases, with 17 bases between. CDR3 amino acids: CSASRTPPVDEQFF. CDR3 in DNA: TGCAGTGCTAGTCGGACACCTCCGGTCGATGAGCAGTTCTTC.

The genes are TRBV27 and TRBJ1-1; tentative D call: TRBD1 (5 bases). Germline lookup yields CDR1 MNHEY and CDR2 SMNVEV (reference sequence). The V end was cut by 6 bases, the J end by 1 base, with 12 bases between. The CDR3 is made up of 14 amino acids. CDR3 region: CASSLRDRNTEAFF. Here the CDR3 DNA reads TGTGCCAGCAGCCTCCGGGACCGGAACACTGAAGCTTTCTTT.

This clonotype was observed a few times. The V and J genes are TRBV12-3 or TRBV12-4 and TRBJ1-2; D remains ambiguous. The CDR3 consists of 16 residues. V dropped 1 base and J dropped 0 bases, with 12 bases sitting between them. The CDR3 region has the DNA TGTGCCAGCAGTTTAGGGCAGGCCAGGACTAACTATGGCTACACCTTC. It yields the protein CASSLGQARTNYGYTF.

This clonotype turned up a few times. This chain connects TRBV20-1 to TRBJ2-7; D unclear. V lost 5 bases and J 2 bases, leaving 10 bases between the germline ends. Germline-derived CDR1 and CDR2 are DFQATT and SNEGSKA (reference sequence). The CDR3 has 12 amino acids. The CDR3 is CSAQTETYEQYF. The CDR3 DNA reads TGCAGTGCTCAGACCGAAACCTACGAGCAGTACTTC.

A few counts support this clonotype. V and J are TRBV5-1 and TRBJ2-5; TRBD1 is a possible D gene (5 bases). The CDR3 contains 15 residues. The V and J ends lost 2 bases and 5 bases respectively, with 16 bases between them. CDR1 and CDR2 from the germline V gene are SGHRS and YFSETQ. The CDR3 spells CASSFETEVGETQYF. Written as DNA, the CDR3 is TGCGCCAGCAGCTTTGAGACAGAGGTGGGGGAGACCCAGTACTTC.

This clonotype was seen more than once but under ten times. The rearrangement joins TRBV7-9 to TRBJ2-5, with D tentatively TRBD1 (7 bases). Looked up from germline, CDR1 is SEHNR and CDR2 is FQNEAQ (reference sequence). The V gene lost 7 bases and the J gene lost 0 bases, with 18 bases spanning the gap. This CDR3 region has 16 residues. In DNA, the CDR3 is TGTGCCAGCACCAGTCTGGACAGGACTAACCAAGAGACCCAGTACTTC. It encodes CASTSLDRTNQETQYF.

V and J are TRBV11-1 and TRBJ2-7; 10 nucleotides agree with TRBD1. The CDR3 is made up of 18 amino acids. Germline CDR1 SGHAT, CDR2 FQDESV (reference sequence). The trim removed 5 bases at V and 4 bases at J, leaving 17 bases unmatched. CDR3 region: CASSPTGGETDLWYEQYF. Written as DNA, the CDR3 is TGTGCCAGCAGCCCGACAGGGGGCGAAACCGACTTATGGTACGAGCAGTACTTC. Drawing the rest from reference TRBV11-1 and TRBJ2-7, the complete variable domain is EAEVAQSPRYKITEKSQAVAFWCDPISGHATLYWYRQILGQGPELLVQFQDESVVDDSQLPKDRFSAERLKGVDSTLKIQPAELGDSAMYLCASSPTGGETDLWYEQYFGPGTRLTVT.

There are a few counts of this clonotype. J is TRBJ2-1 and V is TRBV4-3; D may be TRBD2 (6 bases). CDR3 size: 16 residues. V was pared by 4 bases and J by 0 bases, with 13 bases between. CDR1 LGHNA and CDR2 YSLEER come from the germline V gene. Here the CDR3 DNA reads TGCGCCAGCAGCCGAGAGGGACTCAGCTCCTACAATGAGCAGTTCTTC. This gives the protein CASSREGLSSYNEQFF.

The CDR3 loop reads CAAQIGENTGELFF. In DNA, the CDR3 is TGTGCCGCCCAGATCGGGGAAAACACCGGGGAGCTGTTTTTT. This chain uses TRBV10-3 with TRBJ2-2, with a weak D call TRBD2 (5 bases). Trimming pared 11 bases from V and 2 bases from J, leaving 15 bases between. Germline-derived CDR1 and CDR2 are ENHRY and SYGVKD. CDR3 length: 14 amino acids.

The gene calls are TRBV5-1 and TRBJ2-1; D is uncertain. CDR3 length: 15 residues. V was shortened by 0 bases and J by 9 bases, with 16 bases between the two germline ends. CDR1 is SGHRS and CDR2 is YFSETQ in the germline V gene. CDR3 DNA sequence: TGCGCCAGCAGCTTGGTGTGGTCCCCGGGTGGTGAGCAGTTCTTC. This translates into CASSLVWSPGGEQFF.

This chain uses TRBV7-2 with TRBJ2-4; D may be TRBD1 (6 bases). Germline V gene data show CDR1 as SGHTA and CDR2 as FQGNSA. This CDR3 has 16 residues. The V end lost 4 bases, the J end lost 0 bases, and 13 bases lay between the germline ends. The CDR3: CASSSDSSIAKNIQYF. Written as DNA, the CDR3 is TGTGCCAGCAGCTCGGACAGTAGTATAGCCAAAAACATTCAGTACTTC.

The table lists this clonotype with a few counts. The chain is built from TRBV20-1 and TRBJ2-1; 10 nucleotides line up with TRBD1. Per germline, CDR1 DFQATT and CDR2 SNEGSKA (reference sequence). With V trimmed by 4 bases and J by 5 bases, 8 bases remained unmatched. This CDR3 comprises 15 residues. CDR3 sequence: CSATRTGGSHNEQFF. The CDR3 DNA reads TGCAGTGCTACAAGGACAGGGGGATCGCACAATGAGCAGTTCTTC.

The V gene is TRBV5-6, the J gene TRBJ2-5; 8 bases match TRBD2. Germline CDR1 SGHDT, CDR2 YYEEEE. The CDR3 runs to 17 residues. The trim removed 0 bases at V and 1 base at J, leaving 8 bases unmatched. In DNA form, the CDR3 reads TGTGCCAGCAGCTTGGTCGTCGGCGGGGGGTCCCAAGAGACCCAGTACTTC. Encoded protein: CASSLVVGGGSQETQYF.

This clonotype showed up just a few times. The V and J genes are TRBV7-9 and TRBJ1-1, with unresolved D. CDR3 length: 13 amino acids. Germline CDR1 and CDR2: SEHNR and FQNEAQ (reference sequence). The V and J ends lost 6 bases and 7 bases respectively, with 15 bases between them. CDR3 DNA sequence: TGTGCCAGCAGTTTCACACAAGGGCTTGAAGCTTTCTTT. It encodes CASSFTQGLEAFF.

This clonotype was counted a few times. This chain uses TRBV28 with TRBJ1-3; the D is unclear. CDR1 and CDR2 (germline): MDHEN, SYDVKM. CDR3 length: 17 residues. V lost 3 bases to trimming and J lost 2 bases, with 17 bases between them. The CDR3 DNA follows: TGTGCCAGCAGTTTTGTTGGCGGCTTGGTCGCTGGAAACACCATATATTTT. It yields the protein CASSFVGGLVAGNTIYF.

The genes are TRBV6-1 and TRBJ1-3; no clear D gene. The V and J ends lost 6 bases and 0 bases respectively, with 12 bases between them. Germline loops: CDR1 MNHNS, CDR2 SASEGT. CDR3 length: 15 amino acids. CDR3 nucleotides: TGTGCCAGCAGCCCCCACGGTGCCTCTGGAAACACCATATATTTT. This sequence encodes CASSPHGASGNTIYF.

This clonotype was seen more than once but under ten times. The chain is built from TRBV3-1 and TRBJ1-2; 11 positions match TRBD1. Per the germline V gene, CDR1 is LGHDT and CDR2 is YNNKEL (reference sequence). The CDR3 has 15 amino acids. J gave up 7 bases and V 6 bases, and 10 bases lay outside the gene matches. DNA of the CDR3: TGTGCCAGCAGACGAGGGACAGGGGGAACAGGTGGCTACACCTTC. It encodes CASRRGTGGTGGYTF.

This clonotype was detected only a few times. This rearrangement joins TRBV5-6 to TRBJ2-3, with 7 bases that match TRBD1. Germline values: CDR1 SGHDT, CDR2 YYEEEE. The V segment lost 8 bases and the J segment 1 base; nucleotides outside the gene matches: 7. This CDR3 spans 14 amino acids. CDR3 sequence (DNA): TGTGCCAGTCTACAGGGGATCCGCACAGATACGCAGTATTTT. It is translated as CASLQGIRTDTQYF. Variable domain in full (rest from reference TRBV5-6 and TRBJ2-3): DAGVTQSPTHLIKTRGQQVTLRCSPKSGHDTVSWYQQALGQGPQFIFQYYEEEERQRGNFPDRFSGHQFPNYSSELNVNALLLGDSALYLCASLQGIRTDTQYFGPGTRLTVL.

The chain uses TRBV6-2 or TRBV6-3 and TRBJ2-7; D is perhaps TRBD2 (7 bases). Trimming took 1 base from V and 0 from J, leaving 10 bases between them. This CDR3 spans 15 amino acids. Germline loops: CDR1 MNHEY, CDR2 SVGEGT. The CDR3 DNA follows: TGTGCCAGCAGTTACTTCGGGGGGCCCTCCTACGAGCAGTACTTC. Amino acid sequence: CASSYFGGPSYEQYF.

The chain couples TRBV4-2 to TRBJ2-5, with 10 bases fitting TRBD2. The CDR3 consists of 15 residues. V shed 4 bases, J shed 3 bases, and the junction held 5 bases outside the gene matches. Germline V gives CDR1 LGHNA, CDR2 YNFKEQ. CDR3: CASSRTGTSEETQYF. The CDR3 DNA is TGTGCCAGCAGCCGAACCGGGACTAGCGAAGAGACCCAGTACTTC.